The TCR beta chain under discussion was sequenced for a study of cytomegalovirus exposure and HLA in healthy donors (dated by TCRdb to about 2017). Some background on the complete study: In an earlier analysis of 587 of the donors, under 300 Gb of sequence data and approximately 120 million unique TCR beta sequences from about 179 million T cells were reported. An early release covering approximately 600 HLA-typed donors comprised roughly 300 gigabases of sequencing data and 85 million or so unique TCR sequences. Of the approximately 400 genotyped donors, 65% to 90% were placed in the genetic ancestry cluster associated with self-reported Caucasian donors. The study was designed to test whether signatures of past pathogen exposure could be identified by cataloging public T cell receptors. The study used immunosequencing to profile the T cell repertoires of under 700 subjects and linked those repertoires to cytomegalovirus serostatus. Besides the first cohort of around 670 subjects, a separate validation cohort made up of around 120 different subjects was used. High-throughput TCR immunosequencing, statistical association of individual TCRs with disease status, and machine learning were combined to predict cytomegalovirus infection status. To study patterns of TCR occurrence, a later analysis re-analyzed previously published TCR beta repertoires from around 700 donors and added high-resolution HLA genotyping. Rather than using new phenotypic data, the later analysis identified candidate immune exposures from TCR beta sequences and from how often those sequences occurred across donors. In an earlier analysis of roughly 600 of the donors, high-throughput TCR beta sequencing was used to judge whether each TCR beta V gene segment behaved as functional or pseudogenic. Donor age, sex, ethnicity and CMV serostatus were compiled alongside the repertoire data. Genome-wide SNP genotypes for about 65% of the roughly 670 donors were used in a later genetic analysis, which treated that subset as a discovery cohort. Every discovery cohort repertoire had been produced on one sequencing platform. HLA typing included class I and class II loci at four-digit resolution. The number of donors typed differed by locus, with about 629-640 for A, B, C, DRB1 and DQB1, about 500 for DQA1, 600 to 610 for DPA1, and about 450 for DPB1. Roughly five DR-DQ haplotypes were treated as single units for association and clustering because of strong linkage in the cohort. Across 398 genotyped donors of the cohort, an average of about 240,000 unique TCR beta nucleotide sequences per donor were sequenced, and roughly a sixth of those sequences were non-productive.

Taken from the germline V gene (reference sequence), the CDR1 and CDR2 loops are MNHEY and SMNVEV. V and J are trimmed by 5 bases and 15 bases, and the gene matches miss 9 bases of the junction. The CDR3 runs 14 amino acids, cysteine and phenylalanine included. Only CDR3 DNA is held: 42 bases, read in frame from base 1. Library method: the immunoSEQ multiplex PCR assay. The multiplex PCR relied on a mix of 60 forward primers for TCR Vbeta segments and 13 reverse primers for TCR Jbeta segments. Amplification of the CDR3 region of rearranged TCR beta genes was performed with a multiplex PCR assay on genomic DNA. On the Illumina HiSeq System, the amplified TCR beta libraries were sequenced as 87-base-pair reads. The published analysis was carried out like this. In a later analysis, tens of millions of unique TCR beta chains were counted across the roughly 610 repertoires, and around 11 million of these chains were shared by at least two donors. Raw reads were error-corrected and collapsed into unique sequences with a nearest-neighbor algorithm that merged closely related sequences to remove PCR and sequencing errors. Alignment of CDR3 sequences to IMGT reference sequences was used to assign V, D and J gene segments. For a sequence to be retained, at least a six-nucleotide match to both a V gene segment and a J gene segment was required. A rearrangement was called productive if the CDR3 had no stop codons and remained in frame with V and J, and every other rearrangement was called non-productive. Following IMGT convention, CDR3 was defined as the stretch from the second conserved V-encoded cysteine up to the conserved J-encoded phenylalanine. The earlier analysis of 550 to 650 of the donors excluded any sequence lacking an unambiguous match to a single V gene segment. In an earlier analysis of more than 500 of the donors, a V segment was called functional when productive rearrangements were above 56.7%, and segregating when the standard deviation between donors exceeded 5%. To diagnose cytomegalovirus status from the catalog of TCR beta chain sequences, a statistical classification framework was built. V and J gene assignment, in a later analysis, came from comparing TCR nucleotide sequences with IMGT/GENE-DB human TR gene sequences. A later analysis assigned CDR3 sequences and most-parsimonious VDJ recombination scenarios with the TCRdist pipeline. In a later analysis, every TCR beta chain was defined by the combination of its CDR3 amino acid sequence and its V-gene family, and reads without a unique V-gene family were dropped. In a later analysis, a few hundred highly shared, low-generation-probability nucleotide sequences were removed to address suspected cross-contamination and a sequencing artifact. In a later analysis, a clonal expansion index for each public chain was calculated from normalized within-repertoire ranks of inferred template counts. In a later analysis, generation probabilities were computed using a VDJ recombination model fitted to out-of-frame rearrangements, and the results were checked against IGoR. In a later analysis, TCR-TCR, TCR-HLA and TCR-CMV co-occurrence was scored with hypergeometric tests, and a repertoire-size bias correction was applied to TCR pairs. False discovery rates were estimated in a later analysis by permuting HLA or CMV assignments 20 times. In a later analysis, co-occurring TCRs were grouped using DBSCAN, and TCRdist sequence similarity was added for clustering within HLA-allele-positive subsets. Repertoires with fewer than 30,000 or more than 120,000 public chains were left out of co-occurrence clustering, as were five repertoires with anomalous nucleotide sharing. The table comes from immuneACCESS by way of TCRdb, which keeps in-frame sequences with V and J called. Part of the clones is missing from these tables; in studies checked, under half for an unresolved V gene and the rest for unknown reasons. V, J and clone size reflect that table, while D and trimming were determined from the DNA. The sample table contains roughly 200,000 clones; only one count was recorded for approximately 83% of them. Jointly, the top ten make up roughly 0.71% of the sample.

Results the study describes overall, beyond this receptor: The authors suggested that the approach could potentially be generalized to other disease states and immunological phenotypes. When HLA alleles, especially DR and DQ, strongly co-occurred, attributing TCR associations to individual alleles was difficult. Several of the top co-occurrence clusters appeared to be linked to parvovirus B19, influenza, CMV and Epstein-Barr virus, according to a later analysis. The classifier was reported to diagnose cytomegalovirus status with high specificity and sensitivity in both the original and validation cohorts. V-gene and J-gene trimming of TCR beta chains was associated with a missense DCLRE1C variant in a later genetic analysis, and the association was replicated in an independent cohort. Some IMGT-functional V segments, including TRBV6-2 and TRBV6-3, could not be distinguished by the 87-base-pair reads and were therefore excluded. A further reported finding was that TCR beta sequences accurately predicted the HLA-A and HLA-B alleles for most subjects in the first cohort. The only immune exposure information available for the cohort was CMV serostatus. Seventeen rarely observed V segments, including chromosome 9 orphons, were excluded from the earlier analysis of approximately 600 of the donors because counts were too low. A later analysis associated 15,000 to 20,000 TCR beta sequences with specific HLA alleles at a false discovery rate of 0.05. A total of 150 to 200 TCR beta chains were listed by the study as associated with cytomegalovirus. Presence/absence analyses assumed roughly uniform sequencing depth across donors, an assumption that may not hold. In a later genetic analysis, fewer N-insertions in productive TCRs were reported among donors in an Asian-associated ancestry cluster than the roughly 700-donor mean. Because some donors lacked HLA typing at each locus, the association tests relied only on the typed subset. Linkage disequilibrium might explain the correlated functional status among segregating V segments, but an unknown experimental factor could not be excluded. A group of highly shared sequence variants was considered likely to be a technical artifact of the sequencing pipeline. According to a later analysis, TCR association rates differed among HLA loci, with DRB1 alleles showing the most associated TCRs and HLA-C alleles showing the fewest. Broadly in line with IMGT annotations, most TCR beta V segments showed up in productive rearrangements about 87% or about 30% of the time in an earlier analysis of several hundred of the donors. In this cohort, only TCR beta chains were sequenced, and detectable features were limited by the absence of alpha or paired-chain data. According to a later analysis, most CMV-associated TCR beta chains appeared to be HLA-restricted, and the HLA associations seemed to be driven largely by CMV exposure. Most TCR sequences were seen in very few donors, while some public TCRs were found in many individuals. Compared with equally common non-associated chains, HLA-associated TCR beta chains in a later analysis were more clonally expanded and had lower generation probabilities. A few of the identified cytomegalovirus-associated TCR beta chains were confirmed in vitro to be specific for cytomegalovirus antigens.

The cohort consisted of more than 650 healthy bone marrow donors. All cohort members were sampled while nominally healthy, although unrecorded immune exposures were likely present. The donor was CMV seronegative and belonged to the group of 380 or so seronegative cohort members. Each donor provided a peripheral blood sample, and peripheral blood mononuclear cells were used for TCR beta sequencing. The Qiagen DNeasy Blood Extraction Kit was used to extract genomic DNA from the blood cell samples. Concerning this clone itself: Its antigen remains undetermined. Qualities for individual bases were not recorded, and no much larger clone is one base off.

The specimen was PBMCs. Recombination joined TRBV27 with TRBJ2-2; the central 13 bases match TRBD2. The receptor's source is a boy younger than 10 in good health and CMV-seronegative. The DNA is TGTGCCAGCAGTCCCCAGGGACTAGCGGGATTGATGTTTTTT. Its amino acids are CASSPQGLAGLMFF.